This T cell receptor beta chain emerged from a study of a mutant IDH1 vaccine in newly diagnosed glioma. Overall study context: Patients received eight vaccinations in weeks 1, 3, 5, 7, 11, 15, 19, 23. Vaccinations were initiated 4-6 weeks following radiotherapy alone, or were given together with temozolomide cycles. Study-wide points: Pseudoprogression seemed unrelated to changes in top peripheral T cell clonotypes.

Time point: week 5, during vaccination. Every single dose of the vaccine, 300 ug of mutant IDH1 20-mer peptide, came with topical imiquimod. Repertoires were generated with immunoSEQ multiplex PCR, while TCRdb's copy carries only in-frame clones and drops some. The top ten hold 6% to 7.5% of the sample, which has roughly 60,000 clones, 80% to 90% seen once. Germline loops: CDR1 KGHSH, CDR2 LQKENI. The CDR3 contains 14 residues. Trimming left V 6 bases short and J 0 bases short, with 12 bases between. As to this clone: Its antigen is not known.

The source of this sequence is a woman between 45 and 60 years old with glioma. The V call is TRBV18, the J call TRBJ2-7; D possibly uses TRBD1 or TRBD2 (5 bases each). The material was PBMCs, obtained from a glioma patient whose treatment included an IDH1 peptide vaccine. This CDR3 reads CASSPGTVSYEQYF. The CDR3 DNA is TGTGCCAGCTCCCCCGGGACGGTCTCCTACGAGCAGTACTTC.